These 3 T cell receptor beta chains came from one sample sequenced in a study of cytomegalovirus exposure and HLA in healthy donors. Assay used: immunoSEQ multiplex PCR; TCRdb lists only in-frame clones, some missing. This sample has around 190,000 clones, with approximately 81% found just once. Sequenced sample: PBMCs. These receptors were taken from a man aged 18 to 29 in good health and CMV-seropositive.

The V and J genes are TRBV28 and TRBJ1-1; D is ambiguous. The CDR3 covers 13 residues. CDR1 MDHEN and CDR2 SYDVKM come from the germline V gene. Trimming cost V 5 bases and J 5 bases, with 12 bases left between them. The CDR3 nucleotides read TGTGCCAGCAGTAGGATATTGGAGACTGAAGCTTTCTTT. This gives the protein CASSRILETEAFF.

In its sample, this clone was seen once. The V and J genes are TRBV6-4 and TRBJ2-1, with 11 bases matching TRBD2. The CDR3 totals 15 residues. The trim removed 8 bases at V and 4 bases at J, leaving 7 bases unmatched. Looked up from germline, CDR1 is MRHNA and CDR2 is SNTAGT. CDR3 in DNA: TGTGCCAGCTCACCCGGGACTAGCGGTTACAATGAGCAGTTCTTC. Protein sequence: CASSPGTSGYNEQFF.

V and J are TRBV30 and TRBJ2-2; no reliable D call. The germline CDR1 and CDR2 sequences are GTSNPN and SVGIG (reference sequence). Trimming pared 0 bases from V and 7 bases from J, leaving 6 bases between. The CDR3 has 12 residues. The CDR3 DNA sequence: TGTGCCTGGAGTGTACCCGGCGGGGAGCTGTTTTTT. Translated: CAWSVPGGELFF.